This T cell receptor (beta chain) was captured by sequencing in a study of control samples from healthy donors and cancer patients. V was clipped by 1 base and J by 4 bases, with 8 bases between them. Germline V CDR1 and CDR2: LGHDT, YNNKEL (reference sequence). CDR3 length equals 14 residues. Data came from immunoSEQ multiplex PCR; TCRdb stores just in-frame clones and leaves some out. The sample consists of 100,000 to 150,000 clones, approximately 92% of them appearing once. The specimen was blood. The chain carries TRBV3-1 (or the pseudogene TRBV3-2) and TRBJ1-3; D unresolved. The origin of this receptor is a woman aged 45-65 years in good health. The CDR3 reads CASSQVARGNTIYF. The DNA for the CDR3 is TGTGCCAGCAGCCAAGTTGCCAGGGGAAACACCATATATTTT.